The 30 T cell receptor beta chains below come from one sample, sequenced in a study of Graves' ophthalmopathy and Graves' hyperthyroidism. Investigators amplified TCR beta CDR3 regions from RNA transcripts. First-round RT-PCR employed HTBI primers, with a second-round multiplex PCR after it. TCRdb used MiXCR to reprocess the multiplex PCR reads, holding one entry per CDR3 protein. The sample includes around 470,000 distinct CDR3 sequences, roughly 14% of them seen just once. Sequenced: blood. The receptors were gathered from a woman aged 25 to 39 with Graves' ophthalmopathy.

This clonotype was recorded many times. This chain joins TRBV6-1 and TRBJ1-5; no clear D gene. Trimming removed 6 bases at V and 4 bases at J, with 13 bases between. The CDR3 extends over 14 amino acids. Germline CDR1 reads MNHNS; CDR2 reads SASEGT. CDR3 sequence (DNA): TGTGCCAGCAGCCCTCCAGGTCAAAATCAGCCCCAGCATTTT. Encoded protein: CASSPPGQNQPQHF.

This clonotype was counted many times. The chain links TRBV28 to TRBJ2-7; D uncertain. From germline, CDR1 is MDHEN and CDR2 SYDVKM. This CDR3 has 12 amino acids. The ends were cut back, 6 bases at V and 3 bases at J, with 9 bases in the middle. The CDR3 DNA reads TGTGCCAGCAGCTTAGTCAACTACGAGCAGTACTTC. Residues: CASSLVNYEQYF.

There are many counts of this clonotype. V gene TRBV6-1 combines with J gene TRBJ1-5; D is perhaps TRBD1 (5 bases). V lost 2 bases to trimming and J lost 6 bases, with 17 bases between them. The CDR3 length is 16 residues. Germline V CDR1 and CDR2: MNHNS, SASEGT. CDR3 sequence (DNA): TGTGCCAGCAGTGAAATCGCTTCACCAACAGGTCAGCCCCAGCATTTT. The encoded protein is CASSEIASPTGQPQHF.

The table lists this clonotype with many counts. V gene TRBV6-1 combines with J gene TRBJ2-4; perhaps TRBD1 as D (6 bases). This CDR3 spans 15 amino acids. V shed 3 bases and J shed 8 bases, with 17 bases lying between them. Germline CDR1 MNHNS, CDR2 SASEGT. The CDR3 here is CASSDLTGLGDIQYF. CDR3 DNA: TGTGCCAGCAGTGACCTAACAGGGTTGGGAGACATTCAGTACTTC.

In its sample, this clonotype was seen many times. The V and J genes are TRBV2 and TRBJ2-5, with 7 bases identical to TRBD1. This CDR3 contains 14 residues. Germline assignment: CDR1 SNHLY and CDR2 FYNNEI. With V trimmed by 3 bases and J by 4 bases, 5 bases remained unmatched. The CDR3 reads CASSDETGRETQYF. The CDR3 DNA reads as TGTGCCAGCAGTGATGAGACAGGGCGAGAGACCCAGTACTTC.

This clonotype was seen repeatedly, ten times or more. The CDR3 nucleotides read TGCAGTGCGGCGGCAGTAGGGGACTACGAGCAGTACTTC. Protein sequence: CSAAAVGDYEQYF. The chain uses TRBV20-1 and TRBJ2-7; possibly TRBD1 for D (5 bases). Trimming shortened V by 6 bases and J by 3 bases, and 15 bases separated the two germline ends. The CDR3 has 13 amino acids. In germline, CDR1 is DFQATT, CDR2 SNEGSKA (reference sequence).

V gene TRBV12-3 or TRBV12-4 combines with J gene TRBJ2-5, with TRBD1 matching 9 bases. The CDR3 consists of 14 residues. The J segment lost 7 bases and the V segment lost 6 bases, leaving 9 bases of the junction unmatched. CDR3 DNA sequence: TGTGCCAGCAGGGGGGACAGGGTGGGAGTGACCCAGTACTTC. This codes for CASRGDRVGVTQYF.

Worth noting for this clonotype: A much larger clone lies a single base off, so this may be a read error. V is TRBV12-3 or TRBV12-4 and J is TRBJ2-5; TRBD2 matches 8 bases. V dropped 6 bases and J dropped 1; count of bases not matched to a gene: 10. The CDR3 is made up of 16 amino acids. CDR3 amino acids: CASRRNLAGLQETQYF. CDR3 nucleotide sequence: TGTGCCAGCAGACGCAACCTAGCGGGCCTCCAAGAGACCCAGTACTTC.

This clonotype was seen ten or more times. V usage is TRBV4-1 and J usage is TRBJ1-1, with D possibly being TRBD1 (6 bases). The V end lost 0 bases, the J end lost 5 bases, and 13 bases lay between the germline ends. Germline V gene sequence: CDR1 MGHRA, CDR2 YSYEKL. This CDR3 spans 15 amino acids. DNA of the CDR3: TGCGCCAGCAGCCAAGATACGGGGGCTGGAACTGAAGCTTTCTTT. Amino acids: CASSQDTGAGTEAFF.

The CDR3 region has the DNA TGTGCCAGCAGCCCTAGAAAGGATAGGGACTATGGCTACACCTTC. Amino acids: CASSPRKDRDYGYTF. The chain couples TRBV6-1 to TRBJ1-2; D is ambiguous. This CDR3 contains 15 residues. V was shortened by 6 bases and J by 3 bases, with 17 bases between the two germline ends. The V gene's germline CDR1 is MNHNS and CDR2 SASEGT.

This clonotype was counted many times. The genes are TRBV27 and TRBJ2-7; 10 positions agree with TRBD1. Per germline, CDR1 MNHEY and CDR2 SMNVEV (reference sequence). J gave up 3 bases and V 0 bases, and 2 bases lay outside the gene matches. The CDR3 contains 15 residues. The chain's CDR3 is CASSLSGTGDYEQYF. For the CDR3, the DNA is TGTGCCAGCAGTTTATCCGGGACAGGGGACTACGAGCAGTACTTC.

This clonotype was detected many times. The chain recombines TRBV6-2 or TRBV6-3 with TRBJ2-7; D possibly corresponds to TRBD1 (6 bases). Germline values: CDR1 MNHEY, CDR2 SVGEGT. The V and J ends lost 7 bases and 5 bases respectively, with 18 bases between them. This CDR3 comprises 14 residues. Here the CDR3 reads CASKPGHEAHEQYF. CDR3 coding DNA: TGTGCCAGCAAACCGGGACACGAAGCCCACGAGCAGTACTTC.

Comments on this clonotype: One junction end disagrees with the germline gene, perhaps due to a read error. V is TRBV11-1 and J is TRBJ2-7; possibly TRBD2 for D (6 bases). CDR1 and CDR2 (germline): SGHAT, FQDESV (reference sequence). CDR3 length: 15 amino acids. CDR3 coding DNA: TGTGCCAGCAGCTTCGGGGCTAGCGTTGCCTACGGGCAGTACTTC. Protein sequence: CASSFGASVAYGQYF.

In its sample, this clonotype was seen many times. The genes are TRBV29-1 and TRBJ1-1, with 12 nucleotides matching TRBD1. The germline gives CDR1 SQVTM, CDR2 ANQGSEA. The V and J ends lost 7 bases and 2 bases, in that order; junction bases with no gene match: 5. The CDR3 length is 14 residues. The CDR3 is CSAGTGGANTEAFF. The CDR3 nucleotides read TGCAGCGCCGGGACAGGGGGCGCAAACACTGAAGCTTTCTTT. Variable domain in full (rest from reference TRBV29-1 and TRBJ1-1): SAVISQKPSRDICQRGTSLTIQCQVDSQVTMMFWYRQQPGQSLTLIATANQGSEATYESGFVIDKFPISRPNLTFSTLTVSNMSPEDSSIYLCSAGTGGANTEAFFGQGTRLTVV.

This clonotype was counted at least ten times. This chain connects TRBV19 to TRBJ2-7; D is uncertain. The germline V gene has CDR1 LNHDA and CDR2 SQIVND (reference sequence). CDR3 length: 13 residues. The V end was cut by 5 bases, the J end by 3 bases, with 11 bases between. The CDR3 sequence: CASSAGPIYEQYF. CDR3 bases: TGTGCCAGTAGTGCCGGACCCATCTACGAGCAGTACTTC.

This clonotype was counted between two and nine times. A much larger clone lies a single base off, so this may be a read error. The V and J genes are TRBV30 and TRBJ2-2; the D gene is possibly TRBD1 (6 bases). The CDR3 spans 12 residues. The V gene's germline CDR1 is GTSNPN and CDR2 SVGIG (reference sequence). Written as DNA, the CDR3 is TGTGCCTGGAACAGGGCATTTGGGGAGCTGTTGTTT. Translating it yields CAWNRAFGELLF.

This clonotype was counted between two and nine times. The gene calls are TRBV6-1 and TRBJ2-3, with TRBD1 matching 7 bases. CDR1 is MNHNS and CDR2 is SASEGT in the germline V gene. This CDR3 is built from 11 residues. Trimming cost V 10 bases and J 13 bases; bases outside gene matches: 11. The CDR3 nucleotides read TGTGCCACCAGGTCTTGGGACAGAAAGTATTTT. Translating gives CATRSWDRKYF.

Many counts were recorded for this clonotype. This rearrangement joins TRBV11-2 to TRBJ2-7, with D possibly being TRBD2 (5 bases). Deletions cut 2 bases from V and 2 bases from J, with 13 bases between. The CDR3 loop spans 15 amino acids. CDR1 is SGHAT and CDR2 is FQNNGV in the germline V gene. The CDR3 DNA reads TGTGCCAGCAGCTTACTACGGGATCTCACCTACGAGCAGTACTTC. Protein: CASSLLRDLTYEQYF.

The J gene is TRBJ2-4, the V gene TRBV28, with D possibly being TRBD1 or TRBD2 (5 bases each). Between the trimmed V and J ends, which lost 6 bases and 2 bases, there was a span of 20 bases. The CDR3 covers 17 residues. Looked up from germline, CDR1 is MDHEN and CDR2 is SYDVKM. The CDR3 is CASSVVDVPGPKNIQYF. CDR3 in DNA: TGTGCCAGCAGCGTAGTCGACGTGCCGGGGCCCAAAAACATTCAGTACTTC.

Many counts were recorded for this clonotype. V gene TRBV19 combines with J gene TRBJ1-5; possibly TRBD1 for D (6 bases). V lost 2 bases and J lost 0, with 11 bases in between. Germline values: CDR1 LNHDA, CDR2 SQIVND (reference sequence). The CDR3 covers 16 residues. CDR3 loop: CASSIRGGYSNQPQHF. Written as DNA, the CDR3 is TGTGCCAGTAGTATAAGAGGGGGTTATAGCAATCAGCCCCAGCATTTT.

This chain connects TRBV27 to TRBJ2-7; 14 bases match TRBD2. Germline CDR1 reads MNHEY; CDR2 reads SMNVEV (reference sequence). The CDR3 extends over 16 amino acids. J was trimmed by 6 bases and V by 6 bases; bases with no gene match: 10. This chain's CDR3 is CASRPAGLAGVSEQYF. The CDR3 DNA follows: TGTGCCAGCAGACCCGCGGGACTAGCGGGAGTGTCCGAGCAGTACTTC.

This clonotype appeared many times. The chain has TRBV24-1 and TRBJ2-7; D might be TRBD2 (6 bases). Germline V gene lookup returns CDR1 KGHDR and CDR2 SFDVKD. Between the trimmed V and J ends, which lost 3 bases and 0 bases, there was a span of 14 bases. This CDR3 is 16 amino acids long. The CDR3 sequence is CATSDGRTSSSYEQYF. DNA of the CDR3: TGTGCCACCAGTGATGGGAGGACATCGAGCTCCTACGAGCAGTACTTC.

This chain uses TRBV5-1 with TRBJ1-1, with no clear D. Germline-derived CDR1 and CDR2 are SGHRS and YFSETQ. Trimming took 1 base from V and 8 from J, leaving 15 bases between them. The CDR3 is 14 amino acids. The CDR3 sequence: CASSLTGSRMEAFF. CDR3 coding DNA: TGCGCCAGCAGCTTGACCGGGTCTAGGATGGAAGCTTTCTTT.

This clonotype was observed a handful of times. This rearrangement joins TRBV5-1 to TRBJ2-5; D may correspond to TRBD1 or TRBD2 (5 bases each). CDR3 length: 15 residues. Trimming left V 0 bases short and J 4 bases short, with 13 bases between. CDR1 and CDR2 from the germline V gene are SGHRS and YFSETQ. CDR3 in amino acids: CASSLAGTPGETQYF. CDR3 sequence (DNA): TGCGCCAGCAGCTTGGCCGGGACCCCTGGAGAGACCCAGTACTTC.

In its sample, this clonotype was seen many times. V and J are TRBV7-8 and TRBJ2-7; D not certain. Germline CDR1 and CDR2: SGHVS and FQNEAQ. CDR3 size: 13 residues. The ends were cut back, 1 base at V and 4 bases at J, with 8 bases in the middle. The DNA for the CDR3 is TGTGCCAGCAGCTTAGGTGATGATTACGAGCAGTACTTC. Translated, it gives CASSLGDDYEQYF.

This clonotype was counted many times. The chain employs TRBV30 and TRBJ1-6, with 7 bases matching TRBD1. J gave up 7 bases and V 0 bases, and 6 bases lay outside the gene matches. Germline values: CDR1 GTSNPN, CDR2 SVGIG (reference sequence). This CDR3 comprises 15 residues. Here the CDR3 reads CAWSVAGQWNSPLHF. CDR3 DNA: TGTGCCTGGAGTGTCGCGGGACAGTGGAATTCACCCCTCCACTTT. Full variable domain (rest looked up from reference TRBV30 and TRBJ1-6): SQTIHQWPATLVQPVGSPLSLECTVEGTSNPNLYWYRQAAGRGLQLLFYSVGIGQISSEVPQNLSASRPQDRQFILSSKKLLLSDSGFYLCAWSVAGQWNSPLHFGNGTRLTVT.

This clonotype was counted a few times. This rearrangement joins TRBV5-1 to TRBJ2-7; D might be TRBD2 (6 bases). Trimming cost V 4 bases and J 4 bases, with 18 bases left between them. This CDR3 spans 15 amino acids. CDR1 and CDR2 (germline): SGHRS, YFSETQ. The CDR3 sequence is CASSVGVAGMYEQYF. The CDR3 nucleotides are TGCGCCAGCAGCGTGGGGGTCGCGGGAATGTACGAGCAGTACTTC.

The sample holds many counts of this clonotype. The chain uses TRBV6-1 and TRBJ2-7; D gene uncertain. The CDR3 is 13 amino acids. CDR1 is MNHNS and CDR2 is SASEGT in the germline V gene. V lost 3 bases and J 2 bases, leaving 8 bases between the germline ends. The CDR3 coding sequence is TGTGCCAGCAGTGAGGGGTTCACCTACGAGCAGTACTTC. Encoded protein: CASSEGFTYEQYF.

This clonotype was seen a few times. The rearrangement uses TRBV5-1 and TRBJ2-5; D is possibly TRBD1 or TRBD2 (6 bases each). Trimming removed 0 bases from V and 5 bases from J, with 14 bases in between. In germline, CDR1 is SGHRS, CDR2 YFSETQ. The length of the CDR3 is 15 residues. The CDR3 DNA reads TGCGCCAGCAGCTTGGGACGGGGGCAAGTGGAGACCCAGTACTTC. It yields the protein CASSLGRGQVETQYF.

This clonotype was seen repeatedly, ten times or more. This sequence joins TRBV6-5 and TRBJ1-2; D is perhaps TRBD1 (5 bases). CDR1 and CDR2 from the germline V gene are MNHEY and SVGAGI. With 3 bases removed from V and 5 bases from J, the gap between germline ends came to 10 bases. The CDR3 is made up of 13 amino acids. CDR3 sequence reads: CASSYSRVYGYTF. The CDR3, as DNA: TGTGCCAGCAGTTATTCCAGGGTTTATGGCTACACCTTC.